This TCR beta chain was captured in a study of PD-1 blockade in classical Hodgkin lymphoma. The study, taken as a whole, reports: The CD4+ diversity rise by C4D1 was clearest in complete responders. Healthy donors were reported to have higher baseline TCR diversity than newly diagnosed patients.

As to time point: cycle 4 day 1 (C4D1), after 5 to 7 weeks of nivolumab. There was relapse after autologous stem cell transplantation in every patient, and there was variation in brentuximab vedotin exposure. Trimming took 7 bases from V and 3 from J, leaving 19 bases between them. The germline V gene encodes CDR1 MNHEY and CDR2 SMNVEV (reference sequence). The CDR3 sequence is 15 residues long. To note about this clone: What it recognizes is unknown.

Profiling relied on immunoSEQ multiplex PCR, and the TCRdb table lists in-frame clones only, not all of them. The data contain under 35,000 clones, around 74% of them singletons. The clonotype comes from a human donor with classical Hodgkin lymphoma. This sequence joins TRBV27 and TRBJ2-7; D possibly matches TRBD1 or TRBD2 (5 bases each). Material: peripheral blood mononuclear cells (PBMCs), obtained before the fourth cycle of nivolumab. In DNA, the CDR3 is TGTGCCAGCAAGGGGCCGGGGTGGATACTCTACGAGCAGTACTTC. Its protein is CASKGPGWILYEQYF.